Shown below are 27 T cell receptor beta chains from a single sample sequenced in a study of CD8+ T cells in alopecia areata. Extracted RNA was reverse transcribed into cDNA, the sequencing template. Assay used: immunoSEQ multiplex PCR; TCRdb lists only in-frame clones, some missing. The table includes around 190,000 clones, roughly three fifths detected once. The material sequenced was CD8+ T cells sorted from blood. The receptors were sampled from a human donor in good health.

The rearrangement uses TRBV4-1 and TRBJ1-1, with D perhaps matching TRBD1 (5 bases). Trimming shortened V by 3 bases and J by 2 bases, and 10 bases separated the two germline ends. Per the germline V gene, CDR1 is MGHRA and CDR2 is YSYEKL. CDR3 length: 14 amino acids. This CDR3 is CASSHRGDNTEAFF. DNA for the CDR3: TGCGCCAGCAGCCACCGGGGGGATAACACTGAAGCTTTCTTT.

This chain uses TRBV2 with TRBJ2-7, with D perhaps matching TRBD1 or TRBD2 (5 bases each). Germline V gives CDR1 SNHLY, CDR2 FYNNEI. The CDR3 length is 16 residues. V was trimmed by 2 bases and J by 4 bases, leaving 18 bases between them. For the CDR3, the DNA is TGTGCCAGCAGTGAACGGGACCCGGTTGTAGGGTACGAGCAGTACTTC. Its translation: CASSERDPVVGYEQYF.

This clone was found a few times. The chain's CDR3 is CASSEGTYGEAFF. In DNA, the CDR3 is TGTGCCAGCAGTGAGGGGACGTACGGTGAAGCTTTCTTT. This chain uses TRBV6-5 with TRBJ1-1; tentatively, D is TRBD1 (5 bases). The CDR3 consists of 13 residues. V lost 5 bases, J lost 7 bases, and 14 bases lay in between. Per germline, CDR1 MNHEY and CDR2 SVGAGI.

The CDR3 region has the DNA TGTGCCACCAGCGGCATGAACACTGAAGCTTTCTTT. Encoded protein: CATSGMNTEAFF. The chain employs TRBV15 and TRBJ1-1; D not resolved. CDR1 LNHNV and CDR2 YYDKDF come from the germline V gene (reference sequence). The CDR3 runs to 12 residues. The V gene lost 5 bases and the J gene lost 0 bases, with 4 bases spanning the gap. The variable domain in full, completed from reference TRBV15 and TRBJ1-1, reads DAMVIQNPRYQVTQFGKPVTLSCSQTLNHNVMYWYQQKSSQAPKLLFHYYDKDFNNEADTPDNFQSRRPNTSFCFLDIRSPGLGDTAMYLCATSGMNTEAFFGQGTRLTVV.

This chain connects TRBV30 to TRBJ2-3; D is undetermined. From germline, CDR1 is GTSNPN and CDR2 SVGIG (reference sequence). V was clipped by 0 bases and J by 2 bases, with 12 bases between them. The CDR3 sequence is 15 residues long. The DNA for the CDR3 is TGTGCCTGGAGTGTCGGCACCCGGACCACAGATACGCAGTATTTT. Its translation: CAWSVGTRTTDTQYF.

J is TRBJ1-1 and V is TRBV9; a weak D match, TRBD1 (5 bases). Germline V gene sequence: CDR1 SGDLS, CDR2 YYNGEE. The CDR3 has 13 amino acids. V was trimmed by 10 bases and J by 4 bases, leaving 17 bases between them. Here the CDR3 DNA reads TGTGCCTCCGGATCCCAGGGTCCCACTGAAGCTTTCTTT. This codes for CASGSQGPTEAFF.

This rearrangement joins TRBV4-1 to TRBJ2-7; D gene ambiguous. Trimming took off 8 bases at V and 3 bases at J, with 11 bases between the two ends. The CDR3 has 12 residues. Germline V gene lookup returns CDR1 MGHRA and CDR2 YSYEKL. CDR3: CASRGSGYEQYF. The CDR3, as DNA: TGCGCCAGCCGTGGGTCTGGCTACGAGCAGTACTTC.

This clone was counted only a few times. V and J are TRBV4-1 and TRBJ1-5; TRBD1 might be the D (6 bases). This CDR3 has 15 amino acids. Germline values: CDR1 MGHRA, CDR2 YSYEKL. With 3 bases removed from V and 5 bases from J, the gap between germline ends came to 14 bases. The CDR3 loop reads CASSQAGQLHQPQHF. Written as DNA, the CDR3 is TGCGCCAGCAGCCAGGCAGGACAGCTTCATCAGCCCCAGCATTTT.

The chain has TRBV6-5 and TRBJ1-2; D is uncertain. With 7 bases removed from V and 4 bases from J, the gap between germline ends came to 16 bases. The V gene's germline CDR1 is MNHEY and CDR2 SVGAGI. The CDR3 has 14 residues. The CDR3 sequence is CASTTSLGIYGYTF. The CDR3 bases are TGTGCCAGCACCACTTCATTAGGCATCTATGGCTACACCTTC.

V gene TRBV13 combines with J gene TRBJ1-2; 7 positions match TRBD1. Germline lookup yields CDR1 PRHDT and CDR2 FYEKMQ (reference sequence). The ends lost 1 base at V and 3 bases at J; junction bases unmatched: 8. The CDR3 loop spans 16 amino acids. For the CDR3, the DNA is TGTGCCAGCAGCTTAGCACACAGGGGAAAATACTATGGCTACACCTTC. It translates to CASSLAHRGKYYGYTF.

The sample holds one count of this clone. V gene TRBV5-1 combines with J gene TRBJ2-1; no firm D call. The germline V and J ends were trimmed by 4 bases and 0 bases, with 17 bases remaining between them. CDR3 length: 17 amino acids. Germline V CDR1 and CDR2: SGHRS, YFSETQ. This CDR3 reads CASSLGWHYSSYNEQFF. CDR3 bases: TGCGCCAGCAGCCTCGGTTGGCATTATAGCTCCTACAATGAGCAGTTCTTC.

A few counts support this clone. The chain joins TRBV6-5 to TRBJ2-7, with D perhaps TRBD2 (5 bases). The CDR3 covers 14 residues. V lost 6 bases and J 4 bases, leaving 16 bases between the germline ends. Germline CDR1 and CDR2: MNHEY and SVGAGI. CDR3 sequence reads: CASSAGRGKYEQYF. CDR3 DNA: TGTGCCAGCAGCGCCGGACGGGGAAAATACGAGCAGTACTTC.

This clone has more than one count but fewer than ten. The CDR3 is CASSYSRPSRGQPQHF. For the CDR3, the DNA is TGTGCCAGCAGTTACTCTCGACCGTCCCGGGGCCAGCCCCAGCATTTT. The chain recombines TRBV6-5 with TRBJ1-5, with D possibly being TRBD1 (5 bases). The CDR3 is made up of 16 amino acids. Per the germline V gene, CDR1 is MNHEY and CDR2 is SVGAGI. V was cut by 0 bases and J by 7 bases, with 16 bases left in between.

The chain employs TRBV7-9 and TRBJ2-7; no clear D. This CDR3 comprises 12 residues. CDR1 and CDR2 from the germline V gene are SEHNR and FQNEAQ (reference sequence). Deletions cut 4 bases from V and 6 bases from J, with 10 bases between. CDR3 amino acids: CASSSRMGEQYF. DNA for the CDR3: TGTGCCAGCAGCTCCCGCATGGGCGAGCAGTACTTC.

The table lists this clone with a few counts. J is TRBJ2-7 and V is TRBV29-1, with 7 nucleotides matching TRBD1. CDR3 length: 12 residues. Looked up from germline, CDR1 is SQVTM and CDR2 is ANQGSEA. Trimming cost V 8 bases and J 5 bases; bases outside gene matches: 9. The chain's CDR3 is CSSTFTGDEQYF. The DNA of the CDR3 is TGCAGCTCTACTTTTACAGGGGACGAGCAGTACTTC.

This sequence joins TRBV15 and TRBJ1-1; no reliable D call. V was pared by 1 base and J by 4 bases, with 10 bases between. The V gene's germline CDR1 is LNHNV and CDR2 YYDKDF (reference sequence). CDR3 length equals 14 residues. CDR3 protein: CATSRVGRSTEAFF. The CDR3 DNA is TGTGCCACCAGCAGAGTTGGGCGGAGCACTGAAGCTTTCTTT.

The chain uses TRBV13 and TRBJ2-2; weak D call: TRBD1 (5 bases). This CDR3 has 12 amino acids. Per germline, CDR1 PRHDT and CDR2 FYEKMQ (reference sequence). V was clipped by 3 bases and J by 13 bases, with 12 bases between them. The CDR3 loop reads CASSLGPQGLFF. In nucleotides, the CDR3 is TGTGCCAGCAGCTTGGGCCCTCAGGGGCTGTTTTTT.

The J gene is TRBJ2-1, the V gene TRBV1; no DNA check was done on the table's D call, TRBD2. TRBV1 is given as a pseudogene. The CDR3 is made up of 19 amino acids. The CDR3 DNA reads TGCACCAGCAGCCAAGAACCGAAGTTCGGGATCCCTTATAGTGATGAGCAGTTCTTC. The encoded protein is CTSSQEPKFGIPYSDEQFF.

The rearrangement joins TRBV13 to TRBJ2-3, with 9 bases lining up with TRBD2. Trimming removed 1 base from V and 6 bases from J; junction bases left unmatched: 5. This CDR3 is built from 15 residues. Germline V gene sequence: CDR1 PRHDT, CDR2 FYEKMQ (reference sequence). Here the CDR3 reads CASSLEGLATDTQYF. The CDR3 DNA sequence: TGTGCCAGCAGCTTAGAGGGACTAGCAACGGATACGCAGTATTTT.

The chain combines TRBV4-1 with TRBJ2-1; 7 positions match TRBD2. This CDR3 is 18 amino acids long. With V trimmed by 0 bases and J by 6 bases, 14 bases remained unmatched. Germline V gives CDR1 MGHRA, CDR2 YSYEKL. CDR3 sequence (DNA): TGCGCCAGCAGCCAAGATCCCCGTATAGTAGCGGGCACCAATGAGCAGTTCTTC. This encodes CASSQDPRIVAGTNEQFF.

J is TRBJ2-3 and V is TRBV29-1, with D perhaps being TRBD1 or TRBD2 (5 bases each). The germline V gene has CDR1 SQVTM and CDR2 ANQGSEA. The CDR3 is made up of 14 amino acids. V was pared by 7 bases and J by 2 bases, with 16 bases between. CDR3 loop: CSGFTGTVTDTQYF. As DNA, the CDR3 is TGCAGCGGCTTTACCGGGACGGTCACAGATACGCAGTATTTT.

This chain connects TRBV4-1 to TRBJ2-3; D is unresolved. The germline V gene encodes CDR1 MGHRA and CDR2 YSYEKL. V was cut by 0 bases and J by 3 bases, with 19 bases left in between. The CDR3 extends over 18 amino acids. The DNA of the CDR3 is TGCGCCAGCAGCCAAGATCTCAGCGCCTACGTCCCAACAGATACGCAGTATTTT. The encoded protein is CASSQDLSAYVPTDTQYF.

The chain is built from TRBV30 and TRBJ2-1; D possibly corresponds to TRBD2 (6 bases). The germline V and J ends were trimmed by 4 bases and 6 bases, with 19 bases remaining between them. This CDR3 has 15 amino acids. CDR1 is GTSNPN, CDR2 SVGIG, per germline (reference sequence). The DNA for the CDR3 is TGTGCCTGGACTGCTCCCTTGGGTAGCGGCAATGAGCAGTTCTTC. This encodes CAWTAPLGSGNEQFF. The entire variable domain, with the rest obtained from reference TRBV30 and TRBJ2-1, is as follows: SQTIHQWPATLVQPVGSPLSLECTVEGTSNPNLYWYRQAAGRGLQLLFYSVGIGQISSEVPQNLSASRPQDRQFILSSKKLLLSDSGFYLCAWTAPLGSGNEQFFGPGTRLTVL.

The genes are TRBV2 and TRBJ2-5, with TRBD2 matching 13 bases. This CDR3 is built from 16 residues. CDR1 SNHLY and CDR2 FYNNEI come from the germline V gene. Trimming cost V 5 bases and J 1 base; bases outside gene matches: 4. The CDR3 region is CASSWTSGGLQETQYF. The CDR3 DNA follows: TGTGCCAGCAGTTGGACTAGCGGGGGCCTCCAAGAGACCCAGTACTTC.

There are a few counts of this clone. The sample contains more than one DNA sequence encoding this CDR3. The rearrangement uses TRBV9 and TRBJ2-5, with D unclear. Trimming left V 0 bases short and J 1 base short, with 7 bases between. The germline CDR1 and CDR2 sequences are SGDLS and YYNGEE. The CDR3 runs 14 residues. The CDR3 nucleotides read TGTGCCAGCAGCGTAGGTGGCAGCCAAGAGACCCAGTACTTC. Protein: CASSVGGSQETQYF.

The rearrangement links TRBV29-1 to TRBJ2-1; D not resolved. Germline CDR1 and CDR2: SQVTM and ANQGSEA. The CDR3 loop spans 15 amino acids. Trimming left V 0 bases short and J 9 bases short, with 18 bases between. Here the CDR3 reads CSVEDTADKDLEQFF. CDR3 bases: TGCAGCGTTGAAGATACGGCCGATAAAGACCTTGAGCAGTTCTTC.

This clone was counted between two and nine times. This rearrangement joins TRBV6-1 to TRBJ1-1; D is unclear. Looked up from germline, CDR1 is MNHNS and CDR2 is SASEGT. The CDR3 sequence is 12 residues long. Deletions cut 4 bases from V and 7 bases from J, with 10 bases between. CDR3 residues: CASSGRPDEAFF. The DNA of the CDR3 is TGTGCCAGCAGTGGTCGCCCAGATGAAGCTTTCTTT.